The rows below give T cell receptor beta chains drawn from one sample of a study of blood T cell repertoires in COVID-19. Profiling relied on immunoSEQ multiplex PCR, and the TCRdb table lists in-frame clones only, not all of them. The top ten clones hold approximately 51% of a sample with about 89,000 clones, approximately 80% of them seen once. Sequenced: peripheral blood. These receptor sequences come from a human donor in a cohort sampled during active COVID-19. Each CDR3 is given with its conserved first and last residue. Size tells how often a clone was seen (once, few, many) or the class of an expanded clone, and some rows leave it out.

J gene	V gene	clone size	CDR3 protein
TRBJ1-3	TRBV18	.	CASSPQEGSSGNTIYF
TRBJ1-2	TRBV28	few	CASSSSFGMDGYTF
TRBJ2-3	TRBV6-2/TRBV6-3	.	CASSNRLAGPTDTQYF
TRBJ1-3	TRBV28	.	CTSSTGHTGNTIYF
TRBJ2-3	TRBV19	.	CASSRLAVTASTDTQYF
TRBJ2-2	TRBV9	once	CASSVVVTGGGELFF
TRBJ1-2	TRBV28	few	CASSLPGQATFGYTF
TRBJ2-1	TRBV11-2	few	CASRGLAGRNEQFF
TRBJ2-5	TRBV27	.	CASSSLRDRERETQYF
TRBJ1-6	TRBV9	.	CASSDTGQGNSPLHF
TRBJ2-7	TRBV28	.	CASSFSVYEQYF
TRBJ2-7	TRBV3-1/TRBV3-2	.	CASSEGTGGYEQYF
TRBJ2-5	TRBV29-1	once	CSGNGGTRETQYF
TRBJ2-1	TRBV5-4	.	CASSQGTRWEGEQFF
TRBJ1-3	TRBV28	few	CASSRPFTGQINTIYF
TRBJ2-1	TRBV10-3	few	CAIVGTSGTEQFF
TRBJ2-5	TRBV11-1	.	CASSLYETQYF
TRBJ1-2	TRBV7-9	.	CASSLDRSYGYTF
TRBJ2-7	TRBV5-1	.	CASKGDSTTYEQYF
TRBJ1-1	TRBV6-6	.	CASSFRGSNTEAFF
TRBJ2-4	TRBV7-8	few	CASSPDRIGRLAKNIQYF
TRBJ2-7	TRBV5-1	.	CASRRLAGGSADEQYF
TRBJ1-3	TRBV7-9	.	CASSLAGTVSGNTIYF
TRBJ1-2	TRBV28	few	CASSLPRITNGYTF
TRBJ2-3	TRBV5-1	.	CASRLTPWNTDTQYF
TRBJ2-7	TRBV20-1	.	CSIAGDYEQYF
TRBJ2-2	TRBV5-1	.	CASSQQGGRGTGELFF
TRBJ2-7	TRBV25-1	few	CASSNTGQLGF
TRBJ2-1	TRBV3-1/TRBV3-2	.	CASSPGLASRIF
TRBJ1-1	TRBV4-3	.	CASSQTGTGRAFF
TRBJ1-4	TRBV27	.	CASRRGRGQEKLFF
TRBJ1-4	TRBV30	.	CAWGQGNEKLFF
TRBJ1-4	TRBV6-5	.	CASRRGANEKLFF
TRBJ1-1	TRBV29-1	.	CSAGNTEAFF
TRBJ1-2	TRBV19	.	CASSPQGRHGYTF
TRBJ2-7	TRBV10-3	.	CAISAPGQYEQYF
TRBJ2-7	TRBV7-2	many	CASSLRDREARSSYEQYF